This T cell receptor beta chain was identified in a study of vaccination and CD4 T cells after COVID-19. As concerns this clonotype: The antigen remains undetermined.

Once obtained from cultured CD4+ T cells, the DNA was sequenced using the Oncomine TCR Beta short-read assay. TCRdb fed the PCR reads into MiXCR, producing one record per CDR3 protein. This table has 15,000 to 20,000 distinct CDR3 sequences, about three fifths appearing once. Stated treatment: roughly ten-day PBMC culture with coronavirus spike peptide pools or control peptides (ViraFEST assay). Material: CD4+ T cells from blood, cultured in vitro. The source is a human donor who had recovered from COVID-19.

CDR3 sequence (DNA): TGTGCCAGCAGTGAAGCTGCCTTCGCAGGGGAGGCTTCACCCCTCCACTTT. Its protein product is CASSEAAFAGEASPLHF. V gene TRBV6-1 combines with J gene TRBJ1-6, with D possibly being TRBD1 (6 bases). V was cut by 0 bases and J by 9 bases, with 18 bases left in between. Germline-derived CDR1 and CDR2 are MNHNS and SASEGT. The CDR3 is 17 residues long.